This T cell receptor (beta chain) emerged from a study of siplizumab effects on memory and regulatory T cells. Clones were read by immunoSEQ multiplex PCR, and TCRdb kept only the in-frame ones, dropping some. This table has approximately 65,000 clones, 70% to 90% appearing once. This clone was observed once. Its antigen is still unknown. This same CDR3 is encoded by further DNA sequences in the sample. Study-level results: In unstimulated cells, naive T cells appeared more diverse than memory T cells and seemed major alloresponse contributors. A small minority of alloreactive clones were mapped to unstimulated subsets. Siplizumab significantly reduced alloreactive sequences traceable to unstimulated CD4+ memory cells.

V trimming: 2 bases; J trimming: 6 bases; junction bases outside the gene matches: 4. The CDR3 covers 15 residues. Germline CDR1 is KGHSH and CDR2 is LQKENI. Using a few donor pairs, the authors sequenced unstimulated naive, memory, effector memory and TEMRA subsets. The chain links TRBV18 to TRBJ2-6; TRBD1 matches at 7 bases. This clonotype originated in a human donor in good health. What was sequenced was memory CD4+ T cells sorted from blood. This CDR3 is CASSPTGATANVLTF. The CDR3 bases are TGTGCCAGCTCACCAACAGGGGCTACGGCCAACGTCCTGACTTTC.